Detailed here is one TCR beta chain. Its specificity is unknown. Oncomine TCR Beta short-read sequencing was applied to DNA from cultured CD4+ T cells. TCRdb analysed the PCR reads with MiXCR anew, one entry per CDR3 protein. Of around 3,800 distinct CDR3 sequences listed, around 17% are singletons. This entry belongs to a study of vaccination and CD4 T cells after COVID-19. Study-level information: Investigators stimulated cells with overlapping spike peptides drawn from SARS-CoV-2, HCoV-NL63, HCoV-OC43 and HCoV-229E.

Indicated treatment: approximately nine-day PBMC culture with coronavirus spike peptide pools or control peptides (ViraFEST assay). The clonotype originates from a human donor who had recovered from COVID-19. Input material: CD4+ T cells from blood, cultured in vitro.

The CDR3 reads CASSPRVGDNSPLHF. The CDR3 DNA reads TGTGCCAGCAGCCCCCGGGTAGGGGATAATTCACCCCTCCACTTT. The V gene is TRBV9, the J gene TRBJ1-6; possible D gene TRBD1, 5 bases. Germline V gives CDR1 SGDLS, CDR2 YYNGEE. V gave up 4 bases and J gave up 5 bases, with 13 bases separating them. The CDR3 totals 15 residues. The variable domain in full, completed from reference TRBV9 and TRBJ1-6, reads DSGVTQTPKHLITATGQRVTLRCSPRSGDLSVYWYQQSLDQGLQFLIQYYNGEERAKGNILERFSAQQFPDLHSELNLSSLELGDSALYFCASSPRVGDNSPLHFGNGTRLTVT.